The 15 T cell receptor beta chains below were found in one sample sequenced in a study of blood T cell repertoires in COVID-19. The protocol was immunoSEQ multiplex PCR, while the TCRdb copy is restricted to in-frame clones and leaves out a portion. The sample shows some 140,000 clones, around 73% of them seen only once. Sequencing was done on a sample of peripheral blood. Receptors originate from a man aged 55-75 years who had recovered from COVID-19.

The rearrangement links TRBV13 to TRBJ2-7; maybe TRBD1 (6 bases). Trimming pared 1 base from V and 6 bases from J, leaving 13 bases between. CDR1 and CDR2 (germline): PRHDT, FYEKMQ (reference sequence). This CDR3 has 14 amino acids. The DNA for the CDR3 is TGTGCCAGCAGCTTAGCGGGACATTCCAGCGAGCAGTACTTC. It specifies CASSLAGHSSEQYF.

The chain uses TRBV4-2 and TRBJ2-5; a possible D gene is TRBD1 (5 bases). Trimming took off 4 bases at V and 2 bases at J, with 14 bases between the two ends. The CDR3 is 15 amino acids. The germline V gene encodes CDR1 LGHNA and CDR2 YNFKEQ. CDR3 nucleotide sequence: TGTGCCAGCAGCCCCCTCTTAGGGGAACAAGAGACCCAGTACTTC. Translation gives CASSPLLGEQETQYF.

This clone was observed a single time. The V gene is TRBV24-1, the J gene TRBJ2-7; possible D gene TRBD2, 6 bases. V lost 9 bases, J lost 9 bases, and 17 bases lay in between. Germline V CDR1 and CDR2: KGHDR, SFDVKD. CDR3 length equals 12 residues. This chain's CDR3 is CATLAVGRGQYF. DNA for the CDR3: TGTGCCACCTTAGCCGTCGGGCGGGGGCAGTACTTC.

The DNA of the CDR3 is TGTGCCAGCAGCCGACGGACAGGGGAAGAGACCCAGTACTTC. Translating it yields CASSRRTGEETQYF. V and J are TRBV7-9 and TRBJ2-5; 9 bases match TRBD1. After removal of 5 bases from V and 3 bases from J, the junction contained 4 bases not matched to a gene. Germline V gene sequence: CDR1 SEHNR, CDR2 FQNEAQ (reference sequence). The CDR3 runs 14 residues.

This rearrangement joins TRBV5-1 to TRBJ2-7; TRBD1 aligns across 8 bases. This CDR3 has 14 amino acids. V lost 4 bases and J lost 0; bases outside the gene matches: 3. Germline values: CDR1 SGHRS, CDR2 YFSETQ. The CDR3 region has the DNA TGCGCCAGCAGCCGGACAGGGAGCTCCTACGAGCAGTACTTC. Amino acids: CASSRTGSSYEQYF.

The chain carries TRBV7-9 and TRBJ1-1; no clear D gene. V was cut by 1 base and J by 11 bases, with 14 bases left in between. CDR1 SEHNR and CDR2 FQNEAQ come from the germline V gene (reference sequence). The CDR3 has 13 amino acids. CDR3 nucleotide sequence: TGTGCCAGCAGCTTAGTTAGGCGGGGATACGCTTTCTTT. Protein: CASSLVRRGYAFF.

The rearrangement links TRBV6-5 to TRBJ1-5; 7 bases line up with TRBD1. The CDR3 spans 14 residues. With V trimmed by 8 bases and J by 4 bases, 8 bases remained unmatched. From germline, CDR1 is MNHEY and CDR2 SVGAGI. In nucleotides, the CDR3 is TGTGCCAGCGCAGCCGGGACAGTAAATCAGCCCCAGCATTTT. Protein product: CASAAGTVNQPQHF.

The J gene is TRBJ1-6, the V gene TRBV7-9; D is perhaps TRBD1 (5 bases). The CDR3 length is 14 residues. V lost 1 base to trimming and J lost 7 bases, with 8 bases between them. In germline, CDR1 is SEHNR, CDR2 FQNEAQ (reference sequence). Written as DNA, the CDR3 is TGTGCCAGCAGCTTAGGGGGCTTAAATTCACCCCTCCACTTT. Translating it yields CASSLGGLNSPLHF. The entire variable domain, with the rest obtained from reference TRBV7-9 and TRBJ1-6, is as follows: DTGVSQNPRHKITKRGQNVTFRCDPISEHNRLYWYRQTLGQGPEFLTYFQNEAQLEKSRLLSDRFSAERPKGSFSTLEIQRTEQGDSAMYLCASSLGGLNSPLHFGNGTRLTVT.

This clone was detected once. This sequence joins TRBV6-5 and TRBJ1-1, with D tentatively TRBD1 (6 bases). Trimming cost V 10 bases and J 1 base, with 13 bases left between them. CDR1 and CDR2 from the germline V gene are MNHEY and SVGAGI. CDR3 size: 13 residues. CDR3 loop: CAILSTGNTEAFF. The CDR3, as DNA: TGTGCCATCTTATCGACAGGGAACACTGAAGCTTTCTTT.

The chain uses TRBV9 and TRBJ1-6; D possibly corresponds to TRBD1 (5 bases). Germline V lookup: CDR1 SGDLS, CDR2 YYNGEE. CDR3 length: 17 residues. Trimming shortened V by 6 bases and J by 5 bases, and 21 bases separated the two germline ends. In DNA form, the CDR3 reads TGTGCCAGCACCAAAGGGCGGGGCCGCGGGGATAATTCACCCCTCCACTTT. This translates into CASTKGRGRGDNSPLHF.

This chain joins TRBV7-2 and TRBJ1-3; 8 positions match TRBD1. The CDR3 extends over 17 amino acids. Losses at the gene ends were 0 bases for V and 4 bases for J; bases not matched to a gene: 8. Germline V gene sequence: CDR1 SGHTA, CDR2 FQGNSA. CDR3 region: CASSLALTGGFGNTIYF. The CDR3 DNA sequence: TGTGCCAGCAGCTTAGCGCTAACAGGGGGATTCGGAAACACCATATATTTT.

The CDR3 loop is CASSLDPHSSETQYF. The CDR3 region has the DNA TGTGCCAGCAGCTTAGATCCCCACAGTTCCGAGACCCAGTACTTC. The rearrangement joins TRBV7-3 to TRBJ2-5; D gene ambiguous. Trimming stripped 2 bases from V and 5 bases from J, with 15 bases between. CDR3 length: 15 residues. Per the germline V gene, CDR1 is SGHTA and CDR2 is FQGTGA.

The rearrangement uses TRBV19 and TRBJ2-5; 12 nucleotides line up with TRBD1. Trimming took 5 bases from V and 5 from J; bases not matched to a gene: 6. CDR3 size: 15 residues. CDR1 is LNHDA, CDR2 SQIVND, per germline (reference sequence). Written as DNA, the CDR3 is TGTGCCAGTAGTCCTGGGGACAGGGGGCCGGAGACCCAGTACTTC. It translates to CASSPGDRGPETQYF.

This chain uses TRBV2 with TRBJ2-3, with 13 bases that match TRBD2. This CDR3 has 15 residues. Germline V lookup: CDR1 SNHLY, CDR2 FYNNEI. With V trimmed by 10 bases and J by 3 bases, 7 bases remained unmatched. The DNA for the CDR3 is TGTGCCACTTCTACTAGCGGGAGGGGTACAGATACGCAGTATTTT. Translation: CATSTSGRGTDTQYF.

This clone has just a few counts. This may arise from a read error, as a much more abundant clone is one base away. CDR3 sequence reads: CASSFGQNTEAFF. CDR3 coding DNA: TGTGCCAGCAGCTTCGGACAGAACACTGAAGCTTTCTTT. The genes are TRBV5-5 and TRBJ1-1; D possibly corresponds to TRBD1 (5 bases). The CDR3 totals 13 residues. V lost 2 bases and J lost 1, with 6 bases in between. Germline CDR1 SGHKS, CDR2 YYEKEE (reference sequence).